Listed below are T cell receptor beta chains from one sample, sequenced in a study of cytotoxic CD8 clonotypes in ibrutinib-treated CLL. Profiled with immunoSEQ multiplex PCR; TCRdb holds only in-frame clones, not every one. Of about 140,000 clones listed, about 72% are singletons. Sequences were derived from PBMCs, sampled after 12 months of ibrutinib treatment. The source of these receptors is a human donor with chronic lymphocytic leukemia. The CDR3 runs from the conserved cysteine through the conserved F or W. A D gene is named only where the DNA matches it firmly. Clone size, where shown, is once, few, many, or a class for clones that have expanded.

>-|TRBV28|TRBJ2-7|TRBD2
TGTGCCAGCAGCCTGTCTTTGGGGACCGGGGGGGACGAGCAGTACTTC
CASSLSLGTGGDEQYF
>-|TRBV30|TRBJ1-2|-
TGTGCCTGGAGTCCTACGTCAGCAGCGGAAGGCTACACCTTC
CAWSPTSAAEGYTF
>-|TRBV14|TRBJ2-2|-
TGTGCCAGCAGCCAAGAAAAAGGGTGGACCGGGGAGCTGTTTTTT
CASSQEKGWTGELFF
>-|TRBV7-9|TRBJ1-4|TRBD1
TGTGCCAGCAGCTCGGTTCAGGGACAGGGATACGGAAAACTGTTTTTT
CASSSVQGQGYGKLFF
>few|TRBV4-2|TRBJ1-1|-
TGTGCCAGCAGCCAAGAGATTTTCGGGATCACTGAAGCTTTCTTT
CASSQEIFGITEAFF
>few|TRBV5-1|TRBJ2-3|-
TGCGCCAGCAGCTTGGCCATCCCAGATACGCAGTATTTT
CASSLAIPDTQYF
>-|TRBV7-9|TRBJ1-2|-
TGTGCCAGCAGCCCCTTTGGGGCAGTATACCTCTATGGCTACACCTTC
CASSPFGAVYLYGYTF
>once|TRBV10-1|TRBJ2-3|-
TGCGCCAGCAGTGGGCCGGGACTCCGATCCACAGATACGCAGTATTTT
CASSGPGLRSTDTQYF
>-|TRBV19|TRBJ2-1|-
TGTGCCAGTAGACGCCGGGGGTTGAATGAGCAGTTCTTC
CASRRRGLNEQFF
>-|TRBV2|TRBJ1-5|-
TGTGCCAGCAGGGTGGGACTCCGAGGGCAGCCCCAGCATTTT
CASRVGLRGQPQHF